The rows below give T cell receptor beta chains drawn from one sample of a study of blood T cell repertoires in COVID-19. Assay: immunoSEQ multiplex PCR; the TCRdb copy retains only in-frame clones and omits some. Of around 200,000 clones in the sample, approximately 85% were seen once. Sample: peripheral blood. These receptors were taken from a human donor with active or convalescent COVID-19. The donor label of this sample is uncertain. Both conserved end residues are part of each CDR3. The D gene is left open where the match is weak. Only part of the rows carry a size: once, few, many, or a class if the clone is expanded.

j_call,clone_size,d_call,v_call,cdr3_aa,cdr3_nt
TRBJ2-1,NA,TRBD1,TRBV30,CACDRVVYNEQFF,TGTGCCTGTGACAGGGTAGTATACAATGAGCAGTTCTTC
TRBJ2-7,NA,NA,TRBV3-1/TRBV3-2,CASSFTGLSSYEQYF,TGTGCCAGCAGCTTTACAGGTTTGAGCTCCTACGAGCAGTACTTC
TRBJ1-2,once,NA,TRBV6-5,CASRPRDSMGYTF,TGTGCCAGCAGGCCCAGGGACTCTATGGGCTACACCTTC
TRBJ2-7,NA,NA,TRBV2,CASSAGNEQYF,TGTGCCAGCAGTGCCGGGAACGAGCAGTACTTC
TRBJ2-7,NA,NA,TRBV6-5,CASSYSVGTAIEQYF,TGTGCCAGCAGTTACTCTGTAGGGACTGCAATCGAGCAGTACTTC
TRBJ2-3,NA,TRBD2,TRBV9,CASSLGTSGLTDTQYF,TGTGCCAGCAGCCTCGGGACTAGCGGGCTCACAGATACGCAGTATTTT
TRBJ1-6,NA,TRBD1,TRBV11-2,CASSSRAGGDSPLHF,TGTGCCAGCAGCTCTCGGGCAGGGGGCGATTCACCCCTCCACTTT
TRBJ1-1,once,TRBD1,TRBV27,CASSFRGREAFF,TGTGCCAGCAGTTTCAGGGGGCGCGAGGCTTTCTTT
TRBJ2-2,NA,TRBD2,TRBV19,CASIHAGTSYTGELFF,TGTGCCAGTATCCACGCCGGGACTAGTTACACCGGGGAGCTGTTTTTT
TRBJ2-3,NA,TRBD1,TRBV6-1,CASSDTSGGPSTDTQYF,TGTGCCAGCAGTGATACCTCAGGGGGACCTAGCACAGATACGCAGTATTTT
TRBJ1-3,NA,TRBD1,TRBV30,CAWSSKGAAGNTIYF,TGTGCCTGGAGTAGTAAGGGGGCGGCTGGAAACACCATATATTTT
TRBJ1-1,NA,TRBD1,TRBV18,CASSRDRGRTEAFF,TGTGCCAGCTCCCGGGACAGGGGGCGGACTGAAGCTTTCTTT
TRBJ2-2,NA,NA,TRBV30,CAWSPLSRGFTGELFF,TGTGCCTGGAGTCCCCTGAGCAGAGGATTTACCGGGGAGCTGTTTTTT
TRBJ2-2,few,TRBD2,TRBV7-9,CASSLAGRAGGLRTGELFF,TGTGCCAGCAGCTTGGCCGGGCGAGCGGGAGGCTTGAGGACCGGGGAGCTGTTTTTT
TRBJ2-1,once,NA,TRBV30,CAWTIAYNEQFF,TGTGCCTGGACCATAGCTTACAATGAGCAGTTCTTC
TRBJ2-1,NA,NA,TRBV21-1,CASSPPSWEPPSGGEQFF,TGTGCCAGCAGCCCCCCGAGTTGGGAGCCGCCTTCAGGAGGTGAGCAGTTCTTC
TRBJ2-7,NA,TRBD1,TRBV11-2,CASSRGQGAGEQYF,TGTGCCAGCAGTCGGGGACAGGGGGCAGGCGAGCAGTACTTC
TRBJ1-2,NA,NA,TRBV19,CASSTLRTDNYGYTF,TGTGCCAGTAGTACCCTGAGGACAGATAACTATGGCTACACCTTC
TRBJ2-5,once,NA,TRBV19,CASSISAGVGETQYF,TGTGCCAGTAGTATATCGGCAGGGGTTGGGGAGACCCAGTACTTC
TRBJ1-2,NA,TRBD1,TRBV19,CASSTGGNYGYTF,TGTGCCAGTAGCACAGGGGGAAACTATGGCTACACCTTC
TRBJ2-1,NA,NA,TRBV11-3,CASSSRDFLFEQFF,TGTGCCAGCAGCTCCCGGGACTTCCTTTTTGAGCAGTTCTTC
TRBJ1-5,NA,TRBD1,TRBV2,CASSEDRVGQPQHF,TGTGCCAGCAGCGAGGACAGGGTAGGTCAGCCCCAGCATTTT
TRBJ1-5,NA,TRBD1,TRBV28,CASSFPTTGDRGNQPQHF,TGTGCCAGCAGTTTCCCGACTACAGGGGATCGAGGCAATCAGCCCCAGCATTTT
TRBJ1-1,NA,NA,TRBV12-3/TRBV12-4,CASSPRLNTEAFF,TGTGCCAGCAGTCCCCGGTTAAACACTGAAGCTTTCTTT